This T cell receptor beta chain was captured in a study of cytomegalovirus exposure and HLA in healthy donors. Amplification used 60 Vbeta primers and 13 Jbeta primers. Generated by immunoSEQ multiplex PCR, the TCRdb table keeps only in-frame clones and is missing some. The sample lists 150,000 to 200,000 clones, roughly 87% occurring once. CDR1 is SGHRS, CDR2 YFSETQ, per germline. The CDR3 is 13 amino acids. The V and J ends lost 3 bases and 3 bases, in that order; junction bases with no gene match: 3. The source material was PBMCs. This clonotype was obtained from a girl under three years old in good health and CMV-seronegative. This rearrangement joins TRBV5-1 to TRBJ2-7; TRBD1 matches 7 bases. CDR3 DNA: TGCGCCAGCAGCTCCAGGGGGATCTACGAGCAGTACTTC. This sequence encodes CASSSRGIYEQYF.